These T cell receptor beta chains were read from a single sample in a study of T cell responses to AZD1222 COVID-19 vaccine. Method: immunoSEQ multiplex PCR; TCRdb's copy keeps in-frame clones and lacks some. The sample shows 180,000 or so clones, about 90% of them seen only once. Material: peripheral blood, obtained 28 days after the second AZD1222 dose. All receptors derive from an adult who received the AZD1222 COVID-19 vaccine. The CDR3 runs from the conserved cysteine through the conserved F or W. Each record gives: J gene, V gene, D gene, clone size, CDR3 protein, CDR3 DNA. D genes are given only for firm matches. For some rows the clone size is stated as once, few or many, or as a class when expanded; others skip it.

j_gene: TRBJ2-7; v_gene: TRBV13; d_gene: TRBD1; abundance: NA; CDR3aa: CASSPPGQGVSYEQYF; CDR3nt: TGTGCCAGCAGCCCACCGGGACAGGGGGTCTCCTACGAGCAGTACTTC
j_gene: TRBJ1-1; v_gene: TRBV5-1; d_gene: TRBD1; abundance: NA; CDR3aa: CASRTTGDTEAFF; CDR3nt: TGCGCCAGCAGAACGACAGGGGACACTGAAGCTTTCTTT
j_gene: TRBJ1-4; v_gene: TRBV6-1; d_gene: NA; abundance: few; CDR3aa: CASSEDERGEKLFF; CDR3nt: TGTGCCAGCAGTGAAGATGAGAGGGGTGAAAAACTGTTTTTT
j_gene: TRBJ1-1; v_gene: TRBV6-1; d_gene: NA; abundance: NA; CDR3aa: CASSEHPSNTEAFF; CDR3nt: TGTGCCAGCAGTGAGCACCCGTCGAACACTGAAGCTTTCTTT
j_gene: TRBJ1-5; v_gene: TRBV11-2; d_gene: NA; abundance: NA; CDR3aa: CASSLTGQGPNSNQPQHF; CDR3nt: TGTGCCAGCAGCTTAACGGGGCAGGGTCCTAATAGCAATCAGCCCCAGCATTTT
j_gene: TRBJ1-4; v_gene: TRBV10-3; d_gene: NA; abundance: NA; CDR3aa: CAISESRGQGEKLFF; CDR3nt: TGTGCCATCAGTGAGTCGAGAGGGCAGGGTGAAAAACTGTTTTTT
j_gene: TRBJ2-7; v_gene: TRBV7-2; d_gene: NA; abundance: few; CDR3aa: CASSPPSDEQYF; CDR3nt: TGTGCCAGCAGCCCGCCCTCCGACGAGCAGTACTTC
j_gene: TRBJ1-6; v_gene: TRBV6-5; d_gene: NA; abundance: NA; CDR3aa: CASSIFHSYNSPLHF; CDR3nt: TGTGCCAGCAGCATATTCCACAGTTATAATTCACCCCTCCACTTT
j_gene: TRBJ2-7; v_gene: TRBV4-1; d_gene: NA; abundance: NA; CDR3aa: CASSQAPPGASYEQYF; CDR3nt: TGCGCCAGCAGCCAAGCCCCTCCGGGAGCCTCCTACGAGCAGTACTTC
j_gene: TRBJ2-3; v_gene: TRBV7-8; d_gene: TRBD2; abundance: NA; CDR3aa: CASSFAGGLRDTQYF; CDR3nt: TGTGCCAGCAGCTTCGCGGGAGGGCTGAGAGATACGCAGTATTTT
j_gene: TRBJ2-1; v_gene: TRBV10-1; d_gene: TRBD1; abundance: NA; CDR3aa: CASGRNRGLYNEQFF; CDR3nt: TGCGCCAGCGGAAGAAACAGGGGGCTCTACAATGAGCAGTTCTTC
j_gene: TRBJ1-2; v_gene: TRBV5-4; d_gene: TRBD1; abundance: NA; CDR3aa: CASSLGGTGGGRQGYGYTF; CDR3nt: TGTGCCAGCAGCTTGGGAGGGACAGGGGGCGGGCGTCAAGGATATGGCTACACCTTC
j_gene: TRBJ2-7; v_gene: TRBV5-5; d_gene: NA; abundance: once; CDR3aa: CASGKESSYEQYF; CDR3nt: TGTGCCAGCGGGAAGGAGAGCTCCTACGAGCAGTACTTC
j_gene: TRBJ2-1; v_gene: TRBV18; d_gene: NA; abundance: once; CDR3aa: CASSPPRTENPLNPDEQFF; CDR3nt: TGTGCCAGCTCACCTCCACGGACGGAAAACCCCCTCAACCCCGATGAGCAGTTCTTC
j_gene: TRBJ1-1; v_gene: TRBV5-1; d_gene: NA; abundance: NA; CDR3aa: CASGGGDQNTEAFF; CDR3nt: TGCGCCAGCGGGGGAGGGGATCAGAACACTGAAGCTTTCTTT
j_gene: TRBJ1-2; v_gene: TRBV27; d_gene: NA; abundance: few; CDR3aa: CASSLNFPGSGYTF; CDR3nt: TGTGCCAGCAGTTTAAACTTCCCCGGCTCGGGCTACACCTTC
j_gene: TRBJ1-4; v_gene: TRBV5-1; d_gene: NA; abundance: NA; CDR3aa: CASSPGTERGIATNEKLFF; CDR3nt: TGCGCCAGCAGCCCAGGGACCGAGAGGGGAATTGCAACTAATGAAAAACTGTTTTTT
j_gene: TRBJ1-2; v_gene: TRBV15; d_gene: NA; abundance: NA; CDR3aa: CATSQDSMGYTF; CDR3nt: TGTGCCACCAGCCAGGACAGTATGGGCTACACCTTC
j_gene: TRBJ2-7; v_gene: TRBV19; d_gene: NA; abundance: NA; CDR3aa: CATGHRETYEQYF; CDR3nt: TGTGCCACAGGACACAGGGAAACCTACGAGCAGTACTTC
j_gene: TRBJ2-5; v_gene: TRBV4-2; d_gene: TRBD2; abundance: NA; CDR3aa: CASSQGLAAPETQYF; CDR3nt: TGTGCCAGCAGCCAGGGACTAGCGGCCCCAGAGACCCAGTACTTC
j_gene: TRBJ2-1; v_gene: TRBV10-3; d_gene: TRBD2; abundance: NA; CDR3aa: CAISDPLAARPYNEQFF; CDR3nt: TGTGCCATCAGTGATCCCCTAGCGGCTAGACCGTACAATGAGCAGTTCTTC
j_gene: TRBJ1-1; v_gene: TRBV19; d_gene: TRBD1; abundance: NA; CDR3aa: CASNPDRGYTEAFF; CDR3nt: TGTGCCAGTAATCCGGACAGGGGTTACACTGAAGCTTTCTTT
j_gene: TRBJ2-5; v_gene: TRBV7-2; d_gene: NA; abundance: NA; CDR3aa: CASSPPLEETQYF; CDR3nt: TGTGCCAGCAGCCCCCCCCTTGAAGAGACCCAGTACTTC
j_gene: TRBJ2-7; v_gene: TRBV27; d_gene: NA; abundance: NA; CDR3aa: CASRTGGTEQYF; CDR3nt: TGTGCCAGCCGGACCGGAGGGACCGAGCAGTACTTC
j_gene: TRBJ1-2; v_gene: TRBV4-1; d_gene: TRBD1; abundance: NA; CDR3aa: CASSQPLRDRGQGYTF; CDR3nt: TGCGCCAGCAGCCAGCCCCTTCGGGACAGGGGGCAAGGCTACACCTTC
j_gene: TRBJ1-2; v_gene: TRBV7-2; d_gene: NA; abundance: NA; CDR3aa: CASSPGHYGYTF; CDR3nt: TGTGCCAGCAGCCCGGGGCACTATGGCTACACCTTC
j_gene: TRBJ1-1; v_gene: TRBV19; d_gene: TRBD1; abundance: NA; CDR3aa: CASSAQQGARAFF; CDR3nt: TGTGCCAGTAGTGCTCAACAGGGGGCGCGGGCTTTCTTT
j_gene: TRBJ1-1; v_gene: TRBV28; d_gene: NA; abundance: NA; CDR3aa: CASSYRAEAFF; CDR3nt: TGTGCCAGCAGTTACAGGGCCGAAGCTTTCTTT
j_gene: TRBJ1-6; v_gene: TRBV7-2; d_gene: NA; abundance: NA; CDR3aa: CASSLARAALHF; CDR3nt: TGTGCCAGCAGCTTAGCGCGGGCGGCCCTCCACTTT
j_gene: TRBJ2-1; v_gene: TRBV2; d_gene: NA; abundance: NA; CDR3aa: CASQLYNEQFF; CDR3nt: TGTGCTAGCCAGCTTTACAATGAGCAGTTCTTC
j_gene: TRBJ2-7; v_gene: TRBV12-3/TRBV12-4; d_gene: TRBD1; abundance: once; CDR3aa: CASTLTGNEQYF; CDR3nt: TGTGCCAGCACCCTGACAGGGAACGAGCAGTACTTC
j_gene: TRBJ1-3; v_gene: TRBV7-9; d_gene: NA; abundance: NA; CDR3aa: CASSEGLIGNTIYF; CDR3nt: TGTGCCAGCAGCGAGGGACTTATAGGAAACACCATATATTTT
j_gene: TRBJ1-1; v_gene: TRBV28; d_gene: NA; abundance: NA; CDR3aa: CATHKLGRTNTEAFF; CDR3nt: TGTGCCACACATAAATTGGGACGGACGAACACTGAAGCTTTCTTT
j_gene: TRBJ2-5; v_gene: TRBV9; d_gene: NA; abundance: NA; CDR3aa: CASSPAGVQETQYF; CDR3nt: TGTGCCAGCAGCCCAGCTGGGGTCCAAGAGACCCAGTACTTC
j_gene: TRBJ1-6; v_gene: TRBV28; d_gene: TRBD1; abundance: once; CDR3aa: CASSRPGTGTSNSPLHF; CDR3nt: TGTGCCAGCAGTCGACCGGGGACAGGGACGAGTAATTCACCCCTCCACTTT
j_gene: TRBJ2-3; v_gene: TRBV6-4; d_gene: TRBD1; abundance: NA; CDR3aa: CASSPTGGFTDTQYF; CDR3nt: TGTGCCAGCAGTCCCACAGGGGGCTTCACAGATACGCAGTATTTT
j_gene: TRBJ1-5; v_gene: TRBV7-9; d_gene: NA; abundance: NA; CDR3aa: CASSLAGEANQPQHF; CDR3nt: TGTGCCAGCAGCTTAGCAGGGGAGGCAAATCAGCCCCAGCATTTT
j_gene: TRBJ1-1; v_gene: TRBV19; d_gene: TRBD1; abundance: NA; CDR3aa: CASSRIQGTEAFF; CDR3nt: TGTGCCAGTAGCCGTATACAGGGGACTGAAGCTTTCTTT
j_gene: TRBJ1-2; v_gene: TRBV29-1; d_gene: NA; abundance: NA; CDR3aa: CSAVLGGGYTF; CDR3nt: TGCAGCGCCGTGCTCGGAGGAGGCTACACCTTC
j_gene: TRBJ1-1; v_gene: TRBV15; d_gene: TRBD1; abundance: NA; CDR3aa: CATSMGTDRGLAEAFF; CDR3nt: TGTGCCACCAGCATGGGAACGGACAGGGGGCTGGCTGAAGCTTTCTTT
j_gene: TRBJ2-1; v_gene: TRBV5-1; d_gene: TRBD2; abundance: NA; CDR3aa: CASKGTTSGYNEQFF; CDR3nt: TGCGCCAGCAAGGGGACGACTAGCGGATACAATGAGCAGTTCTTC
j_gene: TRBJ2-3; v_gene: TRBV7-9; d_gene: NA; abundance: NA; CDR3aa: CASSLVQQSDTQYF; CDR3nt: TGTGCCAGCAGCTTAGTCCAGCAGTCGGATACGCAGTATTTT
j_gene: TRBJ2-1; v_gene: TRBV5-1; d_gene: NA; abundance: NA; CDR3aa: CASSLGALYQNYNEQFF; CDR3nt: TGCGCCAGCAGCTTGGGAGCACTATACCAAAACTACAATGAGCAGTTCTTC
j_gene: TRBJ2-1; v_gene: TRBV5-1; d_gene: TRBD1; abundance: NA; CDR3aa: CASSLAGTGSYNEQFF; CDR3nt: TGCGCCAGCAGCTTGGCCGGGACAGGGTCCTACAATGAGCAGTTCTTC
j_gene: TRBJ2-1; v_gene: TRBV7-9; d_gene: TRBD1; abundance: NA; CDR3aa: CASSLWMGQGYNEQFF; CDR3nt: TGTGCCAGCAGCTTATGGATGGGACAGGGCTACAATGAGCAGTTCTTC
j_gene: TRBJ1-1; v_gene: TRBV4-2; d_gene: TRBD1; abundance: once; CDR3aa: CASSQEAGGWGTEAFF; CDR3nt: TGTGCCAGCAGCCAAGAGGCAGGGGGCTGGGGCACTGAAGCTTTCTTT
j_gene: TRBJ2-7; v_gene: TRBV2; d_gene: NA; abundance: NA; CDR3aa: CASIHPGLNSYEQYF; CDR3nt: TGTGCCAGCATCCACCCCGGACTGAACTCCTACGAGCAGTACTTC
j_gene: TRBJ2-1; v_gene: TRBV7-6; d_gene: TRBD2; abundance: NA; CDR3aa: CASGLAGGLGYNEQFF; CDR3nt: TGTGCCAGCGGACTAGCGGGAGGATTAGGCTACAATGAGCAGTTCTTC
j_gene: TRBJ1-1; v_gene: TRBV7-9; d_gene: NA; abundance: NA; CDR3aa: CASSDQLNTEAFF; CDR3nt: TGTGCCAGCAGCGATCAGTTGAACACTGAAGCTTTCTTT
j_gene: TRBJ1-5; v_gene: TRBV19; d_gene: NA; abundance: NA; CDR3aa: CASSMSGGLGNQPQHF; CDR3nt: TGTGCCAGTAGTATGAGTGGGGGCCTGGGCAATCAGCCCCAGCATTTT
j_gene: TRBJ2-1; v_gene: TRBV19; d_gene: TRBD2; abundance: NA; CDR3aa: CASSVGGSYNEQFF; CDR3nt: TGTGCCAGTAGTGTCGGGGGGTCCTACAATGAGCAGTTCTTC
j_gene: TRBJ2-2; v_gene: TRBV7-9; d_gene: NA; abundance: NA; CDR3aa: CASSPVHTGELFF; CDR3nt: TGTGCCAGCAGCCCGGTCCACACCGGGGAGCTGTTTTTT
j_gene: TRBJ2-7; v_gene: TRBV14; d_gene: NA; abundance: NA; CDR3aa: CASSQAGMGTYEQYF; CDR3nt: TGTGCCAGCAGCCAAGCCGGAATGGGAACCTACGAGCAGTACTTC
j_gene: TRBJ1-1; v_gene: TRBV7-9; d_gene: NA; abundance: NA; CDR3aa: CASEHQNTEAFF; CDR3nt: TGTGCCAGCGAACACCAGAACACTGAAGCTTTCTTT
j_gene: TRBJ2-7; v_gene: TRBV11-3; d_gene: NA; abundance: NA; CDR3aa: CASSRFHGYEQYF; CDR3nt: TGTGCCAGCAGCCGTTTCCACGGCTACGAGCAGTACTTC